This TCR beta chain was observed in a study of beta chain features in type 1 diabetes. Study-wide results and caveats: Possibly, sequencing cDNA over-represented cells that had high TCR expression levels. People with Type 1 diabetes carried modestly yet significantly shorter TCRB CDR3s in all four CD4+ subsets. Within the patient group, naive, central memory and Treg TCRB repertoires appeared more similar to each other than within healthy donors. In type 1 diabetes patients, VDJ junctions had fewer insertions; deletions at these junctions were more frequent.

The sequenced template was cDNA made from the entire isolated RNA. Measured with immunoSEQ multiplex PCR; TCRdb has only the in-frame clones, and not every one. The repertoire holds about 700,000 clones, with about an eighth as singletons. The CDR3 runs 16 residues. CDR1 is SGDLS, CDR2 YYNGEE, per germline. V was cut by 4 bases and J by 4 bases, with 20 bases left in between. This clone was counted between two and nine times. The antigen is not known. Material for sequencing was naive CD4+ T cells from blood. The chain uses TRBV9 and TRBJ1-1; D gene ambiguous. The clonotype comes from a man aged 18 to 30 with type 1 diabetes. The CDR3 DNA sequence: TGTGCCAGCAGCCTGTCCGGGTCCCCGGCCGGCACTGAAGCTTTCTTT. This sequence encodes CASSLSGSPAGTEAFF.